Listed here are 29 T cell receptor beta chains from one sample, sequenced in a study of shared clonotypes between healthy human individuals. The method was immunoSEQ multiplex PCR; TCRdb's version includes in-frame clones alone and lacks a portion of them. The sample consists of roughly 2 million clones, around 95% of them appearing once. The sequenced sample consisted of naive CD4+ T cells sorted from blood. Stated subset: CD45RA+ positively selected. The receptor set was obtained from a man between 18 and 35 years old in good health.

The chain links TRBV19 to TRBJ1-5; a possible D gene is TRBD1 (6 bases). The V end was cut by 10 bases, the J end by 2 bases, with 21 bases between. Germline V gives CDR1 LNHDA, CDR2 SQIVND (reference sequence). The CDR3 is made up of 16 amino acids. The CDR3 DNA reads TGTGCCACCAACATGGGGGGCATTATGGGCAATCAGCCCCAGCATTTT. Protein product: CATNMGGIMGNQPQHF.

Note on this clone: The identical CDR3 is also encoded by other nucleotide sequences in the sample. J is TRBJ2-3 and V is TRBV9, with TRBD2 as a possible D gene (6 bases). This CDR3 spans 15 amino acids. V was pared by 0 bases and J by 2 bases, with 10 bases between. The V gene's germline CDR1 is SGDLS and CDR2 YYNGEE. CDR3 residues: CASSVGGGITDTQYF. CDR3 nucleotide sequence: TGTGCCAGCAGCGTAGGGGGCGGGATCACAGATACGCAGTATTTT.

V gene TRBV4-1 combines with J gene TRBJ2-6; TRBD1 aligns across 10 bases. Germline CDR1 is MGHRA and CDR2 is YSYEKL. This CDR3 has 18 amino acids. Trimming at V came to 5 bases and at J to 1 base, leaving 8 bases not matched to a gene. The CDR3 region is CASSKGDRGESGANVLTF. The CDR3 DNA sequence: TGCGCCAGCAGCAAGGGGGACAGGGGCGAATCTGGGGCCAACGTCCTGACTTTC.

The rearrangement joins TRBV25-1 to TRBJ1-3; TRBD1 agrees at 10 bases. The CDR3 covers 16 residues. The germline V gene encodes CDR1 MGHDK and CDR2 SYGVNS. The ends lost 1 base at V and 7 bases at J; junction bases unmatched: 7. The CDR3 region is CASSELGGQGPNTIYF. The CDR3 region has the DNA TGTGCCAGCAGTGAATTAGGGGGACAGGGGCCGAACACCATATATTTT.

The genes are TRBV5-1 and TRBJ2-6; no clear D. The germline gives CDR1 SGHRS, CDR2 YFSETQ. The CDR3 spans 14 residues. V shed 4 bases and J shed 1 base, with 6 bases lying between them. The CDR3 DNA reads TGCGCCAGCAGCCCATTATCTGGGGCCAACGTCCTGACTTTC. It specifies CASSPLSGANVLTF. Based on the CDR3 plus reference TRBV5-1 and TRBJ2-6, the full variable domain is KAGVTQTPRYLIKTRGQQVTLSCSPISGHRSVSWYQQTPGQGLQFLFEYFSETQRNKGNFPGRFSGRQFSNSRSEMNVSTLELGDSALYLCASSPLSGANVLTFGAGSRLTVL.

This chain links TRBV7-2 with TRBJ2-7; D is possibly TRBD1 or TRBD2 (7 bases each). There are 14 residues in the CDR3. The V and J ends lost 5 bases and 3 bases respectively, with 14 bases between them. Germline V gives CDR1 SGHTA, CDR2 FQGNSA. As DNA, the CDR3 is TGTGCCAGCAGCCCTCAGGGGGGGAACTACGAGCAGTACTTC. Its protein product is CASSPQGGNYEQYF. The full variable domain, completed using reference TRBV7-2 and TRBJ2-7, is GAGVSQSPSNKVTEKGKDVELRCDPISGHTALYWYRQSLGQGLEFLIYFQGNSAPDKSGLPSDRFSAERTGGSVSTLTIQRTQQEDSAVYLCASSPQGGNYEQYFGPGTRLTVT.

This sequence joins TRBV5-4 and TRBJ1-4; a possible D gene is TRBD1 (6 bases). Germline loops: CDR1 SGHNT, CDR2 YYREEE (reference sequence). V lost 4 bases, J lost 3 bases, and 13 bases lay in between. The CDR3 consists of 15 residues. The CDR3 coding sequence is TGTGCCAGCAGCGATACAGGGCACTCTAATGAAAAACTGTTTTTT. Protein sequence: CASSDTGHSNEKLFF.

This clone was recorded once. The chain carries TRBV5-6 and TRBJ2-7; D perhaps matches TRBD2 (7 bases). The CDR3 extends over 16 amino acids. The V end lost 4 bases, the J end lost 3 bases, and 20 bases lay between the germline ends. CDR1 is SGHDT, CDR2 YYEEEE, per germline. The CDR3 reads CASSRGAGGRNYEQYF. CDR3 in DNA: TGTGCCAGCAGCCGGGGGGCTGGGGGCAGAAACTACGAGCAGTACTTC. The entire variable domain, with the rest obtained from reference TRBV5-6 and TRBJ2-7, is as follows: DAGVTQSPTHLIKTRGQQVTLRCSPKSGHDTVSWYQQALGQGPQFIFQYYEEEERQRGNFPDRFSGHQFPNYSSELNVNALLLGDSALYLCASSRGAGGRNYEQYFGPGTRLTVT.

In regard to this clone: The same CDR3 arises from other DNA sequences in this sample as well. This sequence joins TRBV5-1 and TRBJ2-5, with D unresolved. Trimming shortened V by 1 base and J by 2 bases, and 6 bases separated the two germline ends. This CDR3 has 13 residues. Looked up from germline, CDR1 is SGHRS and CDR2 is YFSETQ. The CDR3 region is CASSLLQQETQYF. DNA of the CDR3: TGCGCCAGCAGCTTGCTACAGCAAGAGACCCAGTACTTC. The full variable domain, in which reference TRBV5-1 and TRBJ2-5 provide the parts outside the CDR3, is KAGVTQTPRYLIKTRGQQVTLSCSPISGHRSVSWYQQTPGQGLQFLFEYFSETQRNKGNFPGRFSGRQFSNSRSEMNVSTLELGDSALYLCASSLLQQETQYFGPGTRLLVL.

The chain has TRBV7-8 and TRBJ2-3; 8 bases are shared with TRBD2. This CDR3 comprises 16 residues. V lost 1 base, J lost 5 bases, and 8 bases stayed unmatched. Looked up from germline, CDR1 is SGHVS and CDR2 is FQNEAQ. The chain's CDR3 is CASSLGTGRAGDTQYF. In DNA form, the CDR3 reads TGTGCCAGCAGCTTAGGCACCGGGAGGGCGGGAGATACGCAGTATTTT.

On this clone: Different DNA sequences within this sample yield the same CDR3. The chain employs TRBV18 and TRBJ1-1, with D uncertain. The V end lost 3 bases, the J end lost 4 bases, and 9 bases lay between the germline ends. Germline V CDR1 and CDR2: KGHSH, LQKENI. CDR3 length: 13 residues. CDR3 in amino acids: CASSPGGSTEAFF. The CDR3 DNA follows: TGTGCCAGCTCACCTGGTGGTAGCACTGAAGCTTTCTTT.

The gene calls are TRBV19 and TRBJ1-3, with D unresolved. This CDR3 has 15 amino acids. Germline V gives CDR1 LNHDA, CDR2 SQIVND (reference sequence). Trimming stripped 3 bases from V and 3 bases from J, with 12 bases between. CDR3 sequence reads: CASSIVGLNGNTIYF. The CDR3 bases are TGTGCCAGTAGTATCGTCGGGCTTAATGGAAACACCATATATTTT.

This clone was observed once. The chain joins TRBV5-6 to TRBJ2-5; 11 nucleotides align to TRBD2. Germline values: CDR1 SGHDT, CDR2 YYEEEE. The CDR3 covers 18 residues. V shed 4 bases and J 4 bases; nucleotides not matched to a gene: 15. For the CDR3, the DNA is TGTGCCAGCAGCGTGGGTCTAGCGGGAGGATCCCGCCGAGAGACCCAGTACTTC. Translating it yields CASSVGLAGGSRRETQYF.

The chain carries TRBV10-3 and TRBJ2-1, with D tentatively TRBD2 (5 bases). The CDR3 is made up of 12 amino acids. Deletions cut 8 bases from V and 5 bases from J, with 10 bases between. Germline CDR1 and CDR2: ENHRY and SYGVKD. The CDR3 sequence: CAIRGSDNEQFF. CDR3 sequence (DNA): TGTGCCATCCGGGGTTCTGACAATGAGCAGTTCTTC.

The sample holds one count of this clone. This may arise from a read error, as a much more abundant clone is one base away. The chain links TRBV19 to TRBJ1-4; D is unclear. There are 14 residues in the CDR3. Per the germline V gene, CDR1 is LNHDA and CDR2 is SQIVND (reference sequence). CDR3 nucleotides: TGTGCCGGTAGTATAGATTCTCTGGCAGAAAAACTGTTTTTT. Translation gives CAGSIDSLAEKLFF.

DNA for the CDR3: TGCGCCAGCAGCCCCAAGATCGGGGTCACCGAGCAGTACTTC. It is translated as CASSPKIGVTEQYF. This chain joins TRBV5-1 and TRBJ2-7; tentative D call: TRBD2 (5 bases). The CDR3 sequence is 14 residues long. The germline V gene has CDR1 SGHRS and CDR2 YFSETQ. V lost 4 bases and J 6 bases, leaving 17 bases between the germline ends.

The CDR3 bases are TGTGCCAGCAGCCCCTTGGGGGGGAGTTTAGCGGGAGGGCCCCACAATGAGCAGTTCTTC. Amino acids: CASSPLGGSLAGGPHNEQFF. The chain carries TRBV2 and TRBJ2-1; 11 bases match TRBD2. In germline, CDR1 is SNHLY, CDR2 FYNNEI. V dropped 6 bases and J dropped 5; count of bases not matched to a gene: 21. The CDR3 spans 20 residues.

The chain links TRBV30 to TRBJ1-1; tentatively, D is TRBD1 (5 bases). CDR1 is GTSNPN, CDR2 SVGIG, per germline (reference sequence). Trimming pared 0 bases from V and 7 bases from J, leaving 18 bases between. CDR3 length equals 15 residues. CDR3 region: CAWSVSSGGWGEAFF. In DNA, the CDR3 is TGTGCCTGGAGTGTAAGCTCCGGGGGTTGGGGTGAAGCTTTCTTT.

Here the CDR3 DNA reads TGTGCCACAACTAGCGGGAGAAGCCCTACCGGGGAGCTGTTTTTT. Translating gives CATTSGRSPTGELFF. The V gene is TRBV10-3, the J gene TRBJ2-2, with TRBD2 identical over 11 bases. Unmatched junction bases numbered 9, after V lost 10 bases and J lost 5 bases. This CDR3 spans 15 amino acids. CDR1 is ENHRY and CDR2 is SYGVKD in the germline V gene.

The chain links TRBV30 to TRBJ2-2; 11 bases agree with TRBD2. CDR1 GTSNPN and CDR2 SVGIG come from the germline V gene (reference sequence). The CDR3 has 13 residues. V trimming: 2 bases; J trimming: 13 bases; junction bases outside the gene matches: 6. DNA for the CDR3: TGTGCCTGGAGTAGTACTAGCGGGAGTGGGCTGTTTTTT. Protein sequence: CAWSSTSGSGLFF.

Concerning this clone itself: At one boundary the junction diverges from the germline segment, which might be a read error. The chain uses TRBV4-2 and TRBJ1-5; no firm D call. The CDR3 length is 14 residues. Germline V gene data show CDR1 as LGHNA and CDR2 as YNFKEQ. The CDR3 DNA reads TGTGCCACCAGCGGACGGGGTACAAATCAGCCCCAGCATTTT. Translated, it gives CATSGRGTNQPQHF.

The chain carries TRBV6-6 and TRBJ1-1; D gene ambiguous. This CDR3 comprises 12 residues. Germline lookup yields CDR1 MNHNY and CDR2 SVGAGI (reference sequence). The V end lost 5 bases, the J end lost 10 bases, and 14 bases lay between the germline ends. In DNA, the CDR3 is TGTGCCAGCAGTCAGGACCTTTTTAGAGCTTTCTTT. It encodes CASSQDLFRAFF.

The chain recombines TRBV11-2 with TRBJ2-5, with 11 bases that match TRBD2. The CDR3 runs to 19 residues. Germline V gene sequence: CDR1 SGHAT, CDR2 FQNNGV. The V gene end was trimmed by 5 bases and the J gene end by 2 bases; junction bases not matched to a gene: 16. The CDR3 nucleotides are TGTGCCAGCAGCCCATTTACTAGCGGGGGACCTAATCGGCAAGAGACCCAGTACTTC. This codes for CASSPFTSGGPNRQETQYF.

In regard to this clone: The sample holds other DNA sequences that translate to the same CDR3. The V gene is TRBV27, the J gene TRBJ1-5; D unresolved. Trimming removed 3 bases at V and 4 bases at J, with 4 bases between. The CDR3 extends over 12 amino acids. CDR1 and CDR2 (germline): MNHEY, SMNVEV (reference sequence). CDR3 bases: TGTGCCAGCAGTTTCCGGAATCAGCCCCAGCATTTT. This translates into CASSFRNQPQHF.

Turning to this clone: Other DNA sequences in the sample encode the same CDR3. V gene TRBV10-3 combines with J gene TRBJ2-7; 9 bases map to TRBD2. The CDR3 runs to 15 residues. Germline CDR1 reads ENHRY; CDR2 reads SYGVKD. With V trimmed by 2 bases and J by 4 bases, 6 bases remained unmatched. In DNA, the CDR3 is TGTGCCATCAGTGAGGGAATTAGCGGGAGTTACGAGCAGTACTTC. It codes for CAISEGISGSYEQYF.

V usage is TRBV7-3 and J usage is TRBJ2-7; either TRBD1 or TRBD2 may supply D (5 bases each). This CDR3 spans 18 amino acids. Germline V lookup: CDR1 SGHTA, CDR2 FQGTGA. Trimming removed 6 bases from V and 1 base from J, with 25 bases in between. CDR3 protein: CASSPRGEHPVGSYEQYF. The CDR3 DNA sequence: TGTGCCAGCAGTCCACGAGGGGAGCACCCTGTTGGGTCCTACGAGCAGTACTTC.

This chain's CDR3 is CASSGDRSGNTIYF. The CDR3 bases are TGTGCCAGCAGTGGGGACAGGAGTGGAAACACCATATATTTT. The rearrangement joins TRBV6-5 to TRBJ1-3, with 8 bases identical to TRBD1. This CDR3 region has 14 residues. The V segment lost 5 bases and the J segment 3 bases; nucleotides outside the gene matches: 3. Germline values: CDR1 MNHEY, CDR2 SVGAGI.

The genes are TRBV30 and TRBJ1-4; D may be TRBD1 (6 bases). This CDR3 is built from 14 residues. V shed 4 bases and J shed 0 bases, with 9 bases lying between them. Germline lookup yields CDR1 GTSNPN and CDR2 SVGIG (reference sequence). CDR3 region: CAWTRTATNEKLFF. Here the CDR3 DNA reads TGTGCCTGGACCCGGACAGCAACTAATGAAAAACTGTTTTTT.

The CDR3 sequence is CAVDDKSNYGYTF. In DNA, the CDR3 is TGTGCCGTCGACGATAAGAGTAACTATGGCTACACCTTC. The chain recombines TRBV10-3 with TRBJ1-2; D is uncertain. The CDR3 contains 13 residues. V was pared by 11 bases and J by 1 base, with 14 bases between. The germline gives CDR1 ENHRY, CDR2 SYGVKD.